Listed here are 28 T cell receptor beta chains from one sample, sequenced in a study of CD8 T cells in Susac syndrome. Reverse transcription used about 0.45 to 1 ug RNA and random hexamers. TCRdb independently ran MiXCR on the immunoSEQ multiplex PCR reads; one entry per CDR3 protein. This sample has about 250,000 distinct CDR3 sequences; around 93% occur once, and the top ten carry 0.055% to 0.075%. Material: CD4+ T cells from PBMCs. The source of these receptors is a human donor with multiple sclerosis.

The rearrangement joins TRBV20-1 to TRBJ2-7, with TRBD1 as a possible D gene (6 bases). Trimming cost V 2 bases and J 7 bases, with 12 bases left between them. There are 12 residues in the CDR3. Germline CDR1 reads DFQATT; CDR2 reads SNEGSKA (reference sequence). The CDR3 coding sequence is TGCAGTGCTAGACACAGGGCTGAGGAGCAGTACGTC. Protein sequence: CSARHRAEEQYV.

V and J are TRBV28 and TRBJ2-6, with unresolved D. Per germline, CDR1 MDHEN and CDR2 SYDVKM. With 4 bases removed from V and 13 bases from J, the gap between germline ends came to 23 bases. The CDR3 length is 16 residues. CDR3 in DNA: TGTGCCAGCAGTTCCTCTTCTCCTGCCTTTTCCAGTGTCCTGACTTTC. Translated: CASSSSSPAFSSVLTF. Based on the CDR3 plus reference TRBV28 and TRBJ2-6, the full variable domain is DVKVTQSSRYLVKRTGEKVFLECVQDMDHENMFWYRQDPGLGLRLIYFSYDVKMKEKGDIPEGYSVSREKKERFSLILESASTNQTSMYLCASSSSSPAFSSVLTFGAGSRLTVL.

The chain links TRBV6-1 to TRBJ2-6; 11 nucleotides align to TRBD1. Losses at the gene ends were 7 bases for V and 3 bases for J; bases not matched to a gene: 5. This CDR3 contains 16 residues. CDR1 and CDR2 from the germline V gene are MNHNS and SASEGT. In DNA, the CDR3 is TGTGCCAGCAAGGGACAGGGGGGTAGTGGGGCCAACGTCCTGACTTTC. It specifies CASKGQGGSGANVLTF.

This clonotype was found once. The V and J genes are TRBV2 and TRBJ1-5; TRBD1 matches at 11 bases. CDR1 is SNHLY and CDR2 is FYNNEI in the germline V gene. J gave up 5 bases and V 7 bases, and 4 bases lay outside the gene matches. The CDR3 spans 14 residues. Here the CDR3 DNA reads TGTGCCAGCACCCTGGACAGGGGGCATCAGCCCCAGCATTTT. Its protein product is CASTLDRGHQPQHF.

This clonotype was picked up one time. V usage is TRBV28 and J usage is TRBJ2-3; TRBD1 aligns across 7 bases. Germline loops: CDR1 MDHEN, CDR2 SYDVKM. J gave up 6 bases and V 5 bases, and 11 bases lay outside the gene matches. This CDR3 has 15 amino acids. For the CDR3, the DNA is TGTGCCAGCAGTCGACGGACAGGACGCCCCGATACGCAGTATTTT. Its translation is CASSRRTGRPDTQYF.

This clonotype was detected only once. In nucleotides, the CDR3 is TGTGCCAGCTCACCACTTAGTATATCCGGCTACACCTTC. It codes for CASSPLSISGYTF. The V gene is TRBV18, the J gene TRBJ1-2; D uncertain. The CDR3 length is 13 residues. The germline CDR1 and CDR2 sequences are KGHSH and LQKENI. V shed 1 base and J shed 8 bases, with 11 bases lying between them.

The chain combines TRBV18 with TRBJ1-5, with D hard to call. The CDR3 is made up of 15 amino acids. Trimming removed 2 bases at V and 2 bases at J, with 10 bases between. Germline V gene lookup returns CDR1 KGHSH and CDR2 LQKENI. This CDR3 reads CASSPWGGGNQPQHF. In nucleotides, the CDR3 is TGTGCCAGCTCACCATGGGGTGGTGGCAATCAGCCCCAGCATTTT.

V usage is TRBV5-1 and J usage is TRBJ2-6; TRBD2 is a possible D gene (7 bases). In germline, CDR1 is SGHRS, CDR2 YFSETQ. Trimming left V 7 bases short and J 0 bases short, with 14 bases between. CDR3 length: 16 amino acids. CDR3 sequence reads: CASCLGGASGANVLTF. CDR3 nucleotides: TGCGCCAGCTGTCTGGGGGGGGCCTCTGGGGCCAACGTCCTGACTTTC.

The chain links TRBV4-1 to TRBJ2-1, with 9 bases identical to TRBD1. V lost 3 bases to trimming and J lost 5 bases; unmatched junction nucleotides: 5. The CDR3 length is 15 residues. Germline V gene data show CDR1 as MGHRA and CDR2 as YSYEKL. The CDR3 region is CASSQNRGLDNEQFF. For the CDR3, the DNA is TGCGCCAGCAGCCAGAACAGGGGGCTAGACAATGAGCAGTTCTTC.

The rearrangement links TRBV28 to TRBJ1-1; D is undetermined. The CDR3 loop spans 15 amino acids. CDR1 is MDHEN and CDR2 is SYDVKM in the germline V gene. With 5 bases removed from V and 1 base from J, the gap between germline ends came to 14 bases. The CDR3, as DNA: TGTGCCAGCAGTCACCTCGACTGGGAGAACACTGAAGCTTTCTTT. It yields the protein CASSHLDWENTEAFF.

The J gene is TRBJ2-3, the V gene TRBV5-1; D is unclear. The CDR3 has 15 residues. V gave up 4 bases and J gave up 1 base, with 13 bases separating them. Germline V gives CDR1 SGHRS, CDR2 YFSETQ. CDR3 region: CASSRQWPGTDTQYF. CDR3 nucleotide sequence: TGCGCCAGCAGCCGCCAATGGCCGGGCACAGATACGCAGTATTTT.

The chain's CDR3 is CASSRDSRFGTQYF. The CDR3 DNA reads as TGTGCCAGCAGCCGGGACTCTAGGTTTGGTACGCAGTATTTT. V gene TRBV7-2 combines with J gene TRBJ2-3; D is perhaps TRBD2 (6 bases). This CDR3 comprises 14 residues. The V gene lost 5 bases and the J gene lost 8 bases, with 17 bases spanning the gap. Germline-derived CDR1 and CDR2 are SGHTA and FQGNSA.

This chain joins TRBV30 and TRBJ2-3; D remains unclear. Germline V gene data show CDR1 as GTSNPN and CDR2 as SVGIG (reference sequence). The germline V and J ends were trimmed by 2 bases and 2 bases, with 8 bases remaining between them. This CDR3 contains 13 residues. The CDR3 nucleotides read TGTGCCTGGAGTCGGACGCTCACAGATACGCAGTATTTT. It yields the protein CAWSRTLTDTQYF.

V usage is TRBV5-1 and J usage is TRBJ2-5; the D gene is possibly TRBD2 (6 bases). The CDR3 has 14 amino acids. V was pared by 0 bases and J by 5 bases, with 11 bases between. The V gene's germline CDR1 is SGHRS and CDR2 YFSETQ. The CDR3 sequence is CASSLALARETQYF. Written as DNA, the CDR3 is TGCGCCAGCAGCTTGGCCCTAGCGAGGGAGACCCAGTACTTC.

The V and J genes are TRBV5-1 and TRBJ1-3, with D possibly being TRBD1 (5 bases). The CDR3 loop spans 14 amino acids. Trimming removed 0 bases at V and 3 bases at J, with 7 bases between. Germline V lookup: CDR1 SGHRS, CDR2 YFSETQ. CDR3 bases: TGCGCCAGCAGCTTGGGGGGGATTGGAAACACCATATATTTT. Protein: CASSLGGIGNTIYF.

The V gene is TRBV19, the J gene TRBJ2-2; D is ambiguous. CDR3 size: 15 residues. V gave up 5 bases and J gave up 1 base, with 11 bases separating them. Germline V gives CDR1 LNHDA, CDR2 SQIVND (reference sequence). Here the CDR3 reads CASSSQRRNTGELFF. The CDR3 DNA sequence: TGTGCCAGTAGTTCCCAGAGGCGGAACACCGGGGAGCTGTTTTTT.

The V and J genes are TRBV12-3 or TRBV12-4 and TRBJ2-7; D unresolved. This CDR3 contains 13 residues. The V end was cut by 8 bases, the J end by 2 bases, with 13 bases between. The CDR3: CASAGPLPYEQYF. The DNA of the CDR3 is TGTGCCAGCGCCGGGCCCCTGCCCTACGAGCAGTACTTC.

The rearrangement joins TRBV27 to TRBJ2-5; the D gene could be TRBD1 or TRBD2 (5 bases each). The CDR3 spans 15 residues. V lost 6 bases and J lost 5, with 19 bases in between. CDR1 is MNHEY and CDR2 is SMNVEV in the germline V gene (reference sequence). The DNA for the CDR3 is TGTGCCAGCAGCCCGGGTCTTCGGGGCGGGGAGACCCAGTACTTC. Translation gives CASSPGLRGGETQYF.

The rearrangement uses TRBV7-3 and TRBJ2-1; 11 bases are a match to TRBD2. Trimming removed 7 bases from V and 5 bases from J; junction bases left unmatched: 22. Germline-derived CDR1 and CDR2 are SGHTA and FQGTGA. The CDR3 length is 20 residues. The CDR3 reads CASTQSVGLAGGELNNEQFF. The CDR3 bases are TGTGCCAGCACCCAAAGCGTGGGGCTAGCGGGAGGAGAGCTGAACAATGAGCAGTTCTTC.

V is TRBV28 and J is TRBJ2-4, with D possibly matching TRBD1 (6 bases). Between the trimmed V and J ends, which lost 6 bases and 2 bases, there was a span of 14 bases. The CDR3 is 15 residues long. CDR1 and CDR2 from the germline V gene are MDHEN and SYDVKM. The CDR3 coding sequence is TGTGCCAGCAGCGACACCGGACAGTCCAAAAACATTCAGTACTTC. Its translation: CASSDTGQSKNIQYF.

The chain employs TRBV6-6 and TRBJ1-1; D is uncertain. This CDR3 has 16 residues. Per the germline V gene, CDR1 is MNHNY and CDR2 is SVGAGI (reference sequence). The germline V and J ends were trimmed by 3 bases and 0 bases, with 14 bases remaining between them. In DNA form, the CDR3 reads TGTGCCAGCAGTTATCGGGGAGGAGTAATGAACACTGAAGCTTTCTTT. Its protein product is CASSYRGGVMNTEAFF.

The V and J genes are TRBV2 and TRBJ2-2; 13 bases fit TRBD2. Germline V gene data show CDR1 as SNHLY and CDR2 as FYNNEI. This CDR3 has 16 amino acids. V shed 6 bases and J 0 bases; nucleotides not matched to a gene: 1. The CDR3 sequence: CASSGLAGANTGELFF. The CDR3 DNA reads TGTGCCAGCAGCGGACTAGCGGGGGCGAACACCGGGGAGCTGTTTTTT.

The chain employs TRBV10-3 and TRBJ2-7; 8 positions match TRBD1. J lost 0 bases, V lost 4 bases, and 2 bases had no gene match. CDR1 is ENHRY, CDR2 SYGVKD, per germline. The CDR3 sequence is 14 residues long. Here the CDR3 reads CAISGTGISYEQYV. CDR3 nucleotide sequence: TGTGCCATCAGTGGGACAGGGATCTCCTACGAGCAGTACGTC.

The chain has TRBV12-3 or TRBV12-4 and TRBJ2-7, with 9 bases that match TRBD1. The CDR3 runs 16 residues. Trimming at V came to 5 bases and at J to 0 bases, leaving 8 bases not matched to a gene. CDR3 nucleotide sequence: TGTGCCAGCAGTCCTCACACAGGGGGCGACTCCTACGAGCAGTACTTC. Its translation is CASSPHTGGDSYEQYF.

The chain is built from TRBV9 and TRBJ2-2, with D possibly being TRBD2 (6 bases). Germline lookup yields CDR1 SGDLS and CDR2 YYNGEE. This CDR3 spans 14 amino acids. The V and J ends lost 4 bases and 7 bases respectively, with 14 bases between them. The CDR3 DNA is TGTGCCAGCAGCTCAAGAGGAGGGGACGGGGAGCTGTTTTTT. Amino acids: CASSSRGGDGELFF.

The chain employs TRBV29-1 and TRBJ1-5; no reliable D call. V was cut by 1 base and J by 2 bases, with 6 bases left in between. Germline V CDR1 and CDR2: SQVTM, ANQGSEA. This CDR3 comprises 13 residues. CDR3 nucleotides: TGCAGCGTTGAAGTGGCAGGCAATCAGCCCCAGCATTTT. It is translated as CSVEVAGNQPQHF.

The rearrangement links TRBV2 to TRBJ2-2, with D unclear. The CDR3 contains 13 residues. V was cut by 4 bases and J by 7 bases, with 10 bases left in between. Germline CDR1 and CDR2: SNHLY and FYNNEI. The CDR3 here is CASSGMKGGELFF. The CDR3 DNA follows: TGTGCCAGCAGTGGCATGAAGGGCGGGGAGCTGTTTTTT.

This chain uses TRBV2 with TRBJ2-3, with 10 bases matching TRBD2. V shed 5 bases and J 2 bases; nucleotides not matched to a gene: 4. CDR1 is SNHLY, CDR2 FYNNEI, per germline. The CDR3 is made up of 15 amino acids. The CDR3: CASSRTSGLTDTQYF. In nucleotides, the CDR3 is TGTGCCAGCAGTAGGACTAGCGGTCTCACAGATACGCAGTATTTT.